Each of the 27 T cell receptor beta chains below was sequenced from the same sample in a study of CD8+ T cells in alopecia areata. RNA was isolated and reverse transcribed to cDNA, the sequencing template. The protocol was immunoSEQ multiplex PCR, while the TCRdb copy is restricted to in-frame clones and leaves out a portion. The sample has roughly 150,000 clones, 75% to 90% seen once. The material was CD8+ T cells sorted from blood, obtained at week 0. These receptors originate from a human donor with alopecia areata.

The chain links TRBV7-3 to TRBJ1-4; D might be TRBD1 (6 bases). CDR3 length equals 15 residues. From germline, CDR1 is SGHTA and CDR2 FQGTGA. V shed 1 base and J shed 8 bases, with 14 bases lying between them. The CDR3 reads CASSLSGRGGEKLFF. In DNA form, the CDR3 reads TGTGCCAGCAGCTTAAGTGGCAGGGGAGGCGAAAAACTGTTTTTT.

V gene TRBV28 combines with J gene TRBJ2-2; D unresolved. Germline lookup yields CDR1 MDHEN and CDR2 SYDVKM. Trimming took off 4 bases at V and 2 bases at J, with 8 bases between the two ends. The CDR3 sequence is 14 residues long. Here the CDR3 DNA reads TGTGCCAGCAGTTCTGCAGCCAACACCGGGGAGCTGTTTTTT. Amino acids: CASSSAANTGELFF.

The rearrangement links TRBV9 to TRBJ2-7, with TRBD2 matching over 8 bases. The CDR3 sequence is 12 residues long. The J segment lost 7 bases and the V segment lost 4 bases, leaving 4 bases of the junction unmatched. Germline V gene lookup returns CDR1 SGDLS and CDR2 YYNGEE. Here the CDR3 DNA reads TGTGCCAGCAGCCCGTTAGCGGGAGAGCAGTACTTC. Protein product: CASSPLAGEQYF.

This rearrangement joins TRBV7-9 to TRBJ1-1, with 7 nucleotides matching TRBD1. Unmatched junction bases numbered 10, after V lost 5 bases and J lost 1 base. The CDR3 is made up of 16 amino acids. Germline CDR1 and CDR2: SEHNR and FQNEAQ (reference sequence). The CDR3 here is CASSQLPGTANTEAFF. The CDR3, as DNA: TGTGCCAGCAGCCAACTTCCCGGGACAGCGAACACTGAAGCTTTCTTT.

The chain recombines TRBV6-1 with TRBJ2-7; 9 nucleotides agree with TRBD1. J gave up 0 bases and V 10 bases, and 7 bases lay outside the gene matches. Germline loops: CDR1 MNHNS, CDR2 SASEGT. The CDR3 runs 14 residues. In DNA, the CDR3 is TGTGCCATTTATCCGGGACAGGGCTCCTACGAGCAGTACTTC. As protein: CAIYPGQGSYEQYF.

The chain carries TRBV5-1 and TRBJ1-1; 8 positions agree with TRBD1. The V gene's germline CDR1 is SGHRS and CDR2 YFSETQ. V lost 0 bases, J lost 4 bases, and 2 bases stayed unmatched. The CDR3 spans 14 residues. CDR3 region: CASSLGQGTTEAFF. CDR3 in DNA: TGCGCCAGCAGCTTGGGACAGGGGACCACTGAAGCTTTCTTT.

CDR3 protein: CASGLGSGLYGYTF. CDR3 sequence (DNA): TGTGCTAGTGGTTTGGGAAGCGGTCTTTATGGCTACACCTTC. The chain is built from TRBV12-5 and TRBJ1-2; D unclear. The CDR3 contains 14 residues. Germline-derived CDR1 and CDR2 are LGHNT and FRNRAP. The V end was cut by 1 base, the J end by 5 bases, with 11 bases between.

This chain connects TRBV4-2 to TRBJ2-1; D is possibly TRBD2 (5 bases). The CDR3 has 14 amino acids. CDR1 is LGHNA, CDR2 YNFKEQ, per germline. The V end was cut by 7 bases, the J end by 4 bases, with 14 bases between. CDR3 sequence (DNA): TGTGCCAGCAACAAAGGGAGTATTTACAATGAGCAGTTCTTC. It specifies CASNKGSIYNEQFF.

The sample holds a few counts of this clone. The chain links TRBV11-2 to TRBJ2-1; D tentatively fits TRBD1 or TRBD2 (5 bases each). Germline CDR1 reads SGHAT; CDR2 reads FQNNGV. CDR3 length: 16 amino acids. The ends were cut back, 0 bases at V and 4 bases at J, with 13 bases in the middle. The CDR3 DNA sequence: TGTGCCAGCAGCTTAGAACTAGGGGTAGGGTACAATGAGCAGTTCTTC. Encoded protein: CASSLELGVGYNEQFF.

The chain joins TRBV27 to TRBJ2-7; TRBD2 matches 8 bases. Trimming took 6 bases from V and 3 from J; bases not matched to a gene: 7. The germline V gene has CDR1 MNHEY and CDR2 SMNVEV (reference sequence). CDR3 size: 14 residues. The chain's CDR3 is CASRYTSGYYEQYF. Here the CDR3 DNA reads TGTGCCAGCAGATACACTAGCGGATACTACGAGCAGTACTTC.

CDR3 sequence reads: CASSLVEGRYTDTQYF. CDR3 DNA: TGCGCCAGCAGCTTGGTTGAGGGGCGTTACACAGATACGCAGTATTTT. This chain connects TRBV5-1 to TRBJ2-3, with D possibly being TRBD1 or TRBD2 (5 bases each). The V and J ends lost 0 bases and 2 bases respectively, with 13 bases between them. The CDR3 has 16 amino acids. In germline, CDR1 is SGHRS, CDR2 YFSETQ.

V usage is TRBV5-1 and J usage is TRBJ2-5; perhaps TRBD2 as D (6 bases). Per germline, CDR1 SGHRS and CDR2 YFSETQ. CDR3 size: 15 residues. The V gene lost 3 bases and the J gene lost 5 bases, with 17 bases spanning the gap. CDR3 loop: CASSSVTGTRETQYF. CDR3 nucleotides: TGCGCCAGCAGCTCTGTAACCGGGACTCGGGAGACCCAGTACTTC.

The chain recombines TRBV5-1 with TRBJ2-7; D possibly matches TRBD1 or TRBD2 (8 bases each). This CDR3 region has 18 residues. Trimming cost V 1 base and J 6 bases, with 26 bases left between them. The germline V gene has CDR1 SGHRS and CDR2 YFSETQ. This CDR3 is CASSLYGGGQGASGEQYF. In nucleotides, the CDR3 is TGCGCCAGCAGCTTGTATGGCGGGGGGCAGGGGGCTTCGGGCGAGCAGTACTTC.

This chain links TRBV4-1 with TRBJ2-2; no clear D gene. Trimming removed 0 bases at V and 7 bases at J, with 6 bases between. Germline V gene lookup returns CDR1 MGHRA and CDR2 YSYEKL. This CDR3 comprises 13 residues. CDR3 DNA: TGCGCCAGCAGCCAAGATTGGCGCGGGGAGCTGTTTTTT. It specifies CASSQDWRGELFF.

V is TRBV19 and J is TRBJ2-3; D is unclear. V was clipped by 5 bases and J by 3 bases, with 12 bases between them. Germline V CDR1 and CDR2: LNHDA, SQIVND (reference sequence). The CDR3 length is 14 residues. CDR3 DNA: TGTGCCAGTAGTGTGGTAAGATTGACAGATACGCAGTATTTT. Its protein product is CASSVVRLTDTQYF.

The sample holds one count of this clone. The rearrangement uses TRBV7-6 and TRBJ2-3; 12 positions agree with TRBD2. Unmatched junction bases numbered 8, after V lost 4 bases and J lost 3 bases. Germline V gives CDR1 SGHVS, CDR2 FNYEAQ. The length of the CDR3 is 17 residues. The CDR3 is CASSSRLAGDRTDTQYF. The CDR3 bases are TGTGCCAGCAGCTCAAGACTAGCGGGAGACAGGACAGATACGCAGTATTTT.

This chain joins TRBV10-3 and TRBJ2-7; a possible D gene is TRBD2 (5 bases). Per the germline V gene, CDR1 is ENHRY and CDR2 is SYGVKD. CDR3 length equals 13 residues. V lost 0 bases, J lost 3 bases, and 6 bases lay in between. The CDR3 DNA is TGTGCCATCAGTGAGTCGGAGGACTACGAGCAGTACTTC. Translating it yields CAISESEDYEQYF.

This chain uses TRBV5-4 with TRBJ2-2, with D maybe TRBD1 (6 bases). The CDR3 is made up of 15 amino acids. Germline-derived CDR1 and CDR2 are SGHNT and YYREEE (reference sequence). Trimming removed 0 bases from V and 6 bases from J, with 12 bases in between. Here the CDR3 DNA reads TGTGCCAGCAGCTTGGAAAACCCAGGGGCCGGGGAGCTGTTTTTT. This gives the protein CASSLENPGAGELFF.

V usage is TRBV7-9 and J usage is TRBJ1-2; D gene unclear. V dropped 1 base and J dropped 1 base, with 4 bases sitting between them. The CDR3 is 13 residues long. The V gene's germline CDR1 is SEHNR and CDR2 FQNEAQ (reference sequence). CDR3 sequence reads: CASSLGGNYGYTF. The CDR3 DNA follows: TGTGCCAGCAGCTTAGGGGGTAACTATGGCTACACCTTC.

This CDR3 reads CASTGPSGELFF. CDR3 sequence (DNA): TGTGCCAGCACGGGGCCCTCCGGGGAGCTGTTTTTT. This chain links TRBV2 with TRBJ2-2; D may match TRBD1 or TRBD2 (5 bases each). Trimming removed 7 bases at V and 6 bases at J, with 9 bases between. CDR3 size: 12 residues. Germline assignment: CDR1 SNHLY and CDR2 FYNNEI. Together with reference TRBV2 and TRBJ2-2, the CDR3 gives the full variable domain: EPEVTQTPSHQVTQMGQEVILRCVPISNHLYFYWYRQILGQKVEFLVSFYNNEISEKSEIFDDQFSVERPDGSNFTLKIRSTKLEDSAMYFCASTGPSGELFFGEGSRLTVL.

This rearrangement joins TRBV6-6 to TRBJ2-7; no reliable D call. This CDR3 spans 13 amino acids. Germline CDR1 is MNHNY and CDR2 is SVGAGI (reference sequence). With 2 bases removed from V and 5 bases from J, the gap between germline ends came to 10 bases. The CDR3 is CASSYGQIHEQYF. The CDR3 bases are TGTGCCAGCAGTTACGGCCAGATTCACGAGCAGTACTTC.

The chain combines TRBV9 with TRBJ1-3; D is undetermined. The CDR3 loop spans 13 amino acids. V was shortened by 0 bases and J by 0 bases, with 1 base between the two germline ends. CDR1 and CDR2 from the germline V gene are SGDLS and YYNGEE. The CDR3 nucleotides are TGTGCCAGCAGCGTAGCCTCTGGAAACACCATATATTTT. Translated: CASSVASGNTIYF.

The sample holds one count of this clone. The genes are TRBV10-3 and TRBJ2-7; possibly TRBD1 or TRBD2 for D (5 bases each). CDR3 size: 14 residues. Between the trimmed V and J ends, which lost 2 bases and 7 bases, there was a span of 15 bases. Germline V gives CDR1 ENHRY, CDR2 SYGVKD. Here the CDR3 DNA reads TGTGCCATCAGTGAGGGGTGGGAGTCAGGGGAGCAGTACTTC. Translated, it gives CAISEGWESGEQYF.

V usage is TRBV29-1 and J usage is TRBJ1-1, with 7 nucleotides matching TRBD1. This CDR3 comprises 12 residues. V dropped 5 bases and J dropped 3; count of bases not matched to a gene: 3. Germline lookup yields CDR1 SQVTM and CDR2 ANQGSEA. The CDR3 nucleotides are TGCAGCGTTTTTCAGGGGGACACTGAAGCTTTCTTT. Translating gives CSVFQGDTEAFF.

This clone was recorded a few times. This rearrangement joins TRBV10-3 to TRBJ2-3; tentatively, D is TRBD1 (6 bases). This CDR3 contains 17 residues. Trimming took 0 bases from V and 3 from J, leaving 16 bases between them. CDR1 and CDR2 from the germline V gene are ENHRY and SYGVKD. Here the CDR3 reads CAISESRVIQGTDTQYF. For the CDR3, the DNA is TGTGCCATCAGTGAGTCCAGGGTTATACAGGGAACAGATACGCAGTATTTT.

V is TRBV19 and J is TRBJ2-7, with a tentative D call TRBD2 (6 bases). CDR3 length equals 17 residues. Germline assignment: CDR1 LNHDA and CDR2 SQIVND (reference sequence). V was shortened by 3 bases and J by 1 base, with 19 bases between the two germline ends. This chain's CDR3 is CASSIDFVSGVSYEQYF. CDR3 nucleotide sequence: TGTGCCAGTAGTATTGATTTCGTCTCGGGGGTGTCCTACGAGCAGTACTTC.

The V call is TRBV6-1, the J call TRBJ2-1, with D hard to call. This CDR3 is 11 amino acids long. The V gene's germline CDR1 is MNHNS and CDR2 SASEGT. The V end was cut by 5 bases, the J end by 8 bases, with 7 bases between. CDR3 protein: CASSTDYEQFF. The CDR3 region has the DNA TGTGCCAGCAGTACAGACTATGAGCAGTTCTTC.